This T cell receptor beta chain came from a study of regulatory T cells in long-lasting Graves disease (dated by TCRdb to the early 2020s). Turning to the overall study: Newly diagnosed Graves' disease patients had taken antithyroid drugs for less than 3 months. TCR sequencing covered around 13 persistent and 20 newly diagnosed Graves' disease patients, about 35 samples in total. The study took place in China and was registered as a clinical trial. Patients with persistent Graves' disease were compared with patients with newly diagnosed Graves' disease using TCR sequencing and RNA sequencing of peripheral blood.

The library was generated by multiplex PCR. Instrument used: Illumina HiSeq 4000. iRepertoire HTBI primers and Arm-PCR amplification of CDR3 regions were used to construct TCR beta libraries. Gel purification was performed on PCR products prior to sequencing. For the original study's pipeline: Across samples, 60 to 70 TRBV and approximately 15 TRBJ segments were identified and used for gene usage analysis of CDR3 amino acid clonotypes. COPE and FqMerger were used to merge the filtered high-quality paired reads into contigs. BLAST was used to align contigs to IMGT TRBV, TRBD and TRBJ reference genes, and CDR3 was defined according to IMGT. Clonotypes above 0.1% frequency were classified as highly expanded clones. Shannon entropy was used to measure repertoire diversity, and the Gini coefficient was used to measure V-J evenness. Clonotypes shared by more than one individual were considered public. The raw public reads went through TCRdb reprocessing: fastp at Q25, MiXCR clone calling, in-frame beta chains kept. Every distinct CDR3 protein forms one entry, paired with its most common genes and DNA. The V and J calls were determined by TCRdb, not by the authors. The sample includes hundreds of thousands of distinct CDR3 sequences, with approximately 16% observed a single time. Together, the top ten hold about 8% of the sample.

The time point label here, explained by the study, means: newly diagnosed GD, antithyroid drugs for less than 3 months. RNA was extracted from PBMCs in TRIzol for both TCR sequencing and RNA sequencing. Graves' disease was diagnosed according to American Thyroid Association guidelines. Patients for the study were recruited at an endocrinology department in Xi'an, China. Each patient gave approximately 10 milliliters of peripheral blood, collected in an EDTA anticoagulant tube. Ficoll Paque Plus density gradient separation was used to isolate PBMCs, and no further T cell sorting was performed. An Agilent 2100 Bioanalyzer and agarose gel were used to check RNA quality, and a NanoDrop 2000 was used to measure RNA concentration. Summary of the overall study and its limitations: Because the primary lesion, thyroid tissue, could not be accessed, the study looked at peripheral blood alone. The authors acknowledged the small sample size as a limitation that may reduce accuracy. Sequencing and analysis were limited to the TCR beta chain. Lower TCR Shannon entropy and fewer highly expanded clones were observed in persistent Graves' disease patients than in newly diagnosed patients, which suggested clonal expansion. Persistent patients shared more public clonotypes among themselves (over 2,500) than newly diagnosed patients did (roughly 910).

This clonotype was picked up many times. The antigen it recognizes is unknown. The record has no base qualities; no much larger clone is one base away. This same sample was also part of a study on T cells in Graves' hyperthyroidism and ophthalmopathy. Reported in the second study: Stable Graves' hyperthyroidism was defined as no progression to ophthalmopathy during 18 months of follow-up. Hyperthyroidism patients were newly diagnosed, had a disease duration of under 2 months, and were aged 18 to 65 years. Patients with uncontrolled infections, other autoimmune diseases, pregnancy or lactation were excluded. Diagnoses were established on the basis of clinical symptoms, serum thyroxine and TRAb, thyroid ultrasound, and orbital computed tomography. A first-round RT-PCR of the TCR CDR3 used the HTBI primer set with the Qiagen OneStep RT-PCR kit. Most expanded thyroid clonotypes (frequency above 0.001) were also found in blood, which suggests that blood repertoires may mirror thyroid immune responses. Ophthalmopathy was separated from stable hyperthyroidism by a 13 V-J signature model, with about 88% sensitivity and approximately 81% specificity obtained in cross-validation and 80%/75% obtained in testing. During validation, the model predicted progression to ophthalmopathy a median of about 6.3 months ahead of onset, with around 70% sensitivity and about 72% specificity. To identify distinguishing TCR V-J signatures, a discovery cohort of some 100 patients was used, comprising 40 to 45 with Graves' ophthalmopathy and 57 with stable Graves' hyperthyroidism. An independent validation cohort of under 20 hyperthyroidism patients and over 15 patients who later progressed to ophthalmopathy tested prospective prediction of ophthalmopathy. For training and testing, the 100 or so patients in the discovery cohort were randomly divided in a 7:3 ratio. Thyroid tissue and blood T-cell repertoires from about six Graves' hyperthyroidism patients were also compared in the study. Once sampling was done, hyperthyroidism patients were given methimazole at a starting dose of 30 mg daily, whereas ophthalmopathy patients were given high-dose intravenous methylprednisolone. Libraries were constructed in a second round of multiplex PCR, after which size selection and purification were carried out. Paired-end sequencing of the libraries was performed with 100 bp reads on an Illumina HiSeq2000. SOAPnuke was used to process the raw data, throwing out any read that contained adapters or uncalled bases, had a mean Phred below 15, or lacked an exact constant-primer or identifier match. COPE v1.2.5 was used to merge the high-quality paired reads, and each unique nucleotide sequence was defined as a clonotype. MiTCR v1.1 was used to align clonotypes to the IMGT TRBV, TRBD and TRBJ reference segments. The analysis was restricted to V-J combinations with a frequency above 0.0001, which together covered 99.2% of the repertoires. A TCS score was defined as the ratio of F50 (clonal expansion) to E x V (chaos), with BLOSUM62-based TCRdist applied between CDR3 peptides within each V-J. Welch's t-statistics and random forest reduced roughly 540 V-J features to about 12, which were used in a naive Bayes classifier (R e1071). No statistical method was used to set the sample size in advance, and investigators knew the group allocation. The paper reports TCR Vbeta CDR3 sequencing of 140 or so peripheral blood samples: around 45 ophthalmopathy, over 70 hyperthyroidism and around 17 progressor patients.

The TCR originated in a woman in her thirties or forties with Graves disease. Donor details come from another sample of the same person, matched by shared clones. The sample here was peripheral blood mononuclear cells (PBMCs), taken at new diagnosis, from a patient treated with antithyroid drugs.

The DNA sequence reads TGCAGTGCTAGAGCCCAGACTAGCGGGACCTACGAGCAGTACTTC. It specifies CSARAQTSGTYEQYF. Rearrangement joined TRBV20-1 to TRBJ2-7; 11 central nucleotides agree with TRBD2. Taken from cysteine to phenylalanine, the CDR3 has 15 residues. Of the read, only the CDR3 DNA is kept; its 45 bases are in frame from base 1. Germline trimming: 1 base from V, 2 bases from J; junction bases outside gene matches: 4. For CDR1 and CDR2, the germline V gene (reference sequence) lists DFQATT and SNEGSKA.